This T cell receptor (beta chain) was recovered during a study of CD8 T cells in ankylosing spondylitis. The CDR3 is 13 amino acids. Germline assignment: CDR1 SEHNR and CDR2 FQNEAQ (reference sequence). V was pared by 5 bases and J by 6 bases, with 14 bases between. TCRdb analysed the 5' RACE reads with MiXCR anew, one entry per CDR3 protein. In the table there are 100,000 to 150,000 distinct CDR3 sequences, 7% of which are singletons. Sequencing was performed on blood, either unsorted or a sorted T cell fraction (not recorded which). This clonotype originated in a male donor with ankylosing spondylitis or in good health (not recorded which). The chain employs TRBV7-9 and TRBJ2-7; maybe TRBD2 (7 bases). CDR3 sequence: CASSATSRGEQYF. In DNA, the CDR3 is TGTGCCAGCAGCGCGACTAGCAGGGGCGAGCAGTACTTC.